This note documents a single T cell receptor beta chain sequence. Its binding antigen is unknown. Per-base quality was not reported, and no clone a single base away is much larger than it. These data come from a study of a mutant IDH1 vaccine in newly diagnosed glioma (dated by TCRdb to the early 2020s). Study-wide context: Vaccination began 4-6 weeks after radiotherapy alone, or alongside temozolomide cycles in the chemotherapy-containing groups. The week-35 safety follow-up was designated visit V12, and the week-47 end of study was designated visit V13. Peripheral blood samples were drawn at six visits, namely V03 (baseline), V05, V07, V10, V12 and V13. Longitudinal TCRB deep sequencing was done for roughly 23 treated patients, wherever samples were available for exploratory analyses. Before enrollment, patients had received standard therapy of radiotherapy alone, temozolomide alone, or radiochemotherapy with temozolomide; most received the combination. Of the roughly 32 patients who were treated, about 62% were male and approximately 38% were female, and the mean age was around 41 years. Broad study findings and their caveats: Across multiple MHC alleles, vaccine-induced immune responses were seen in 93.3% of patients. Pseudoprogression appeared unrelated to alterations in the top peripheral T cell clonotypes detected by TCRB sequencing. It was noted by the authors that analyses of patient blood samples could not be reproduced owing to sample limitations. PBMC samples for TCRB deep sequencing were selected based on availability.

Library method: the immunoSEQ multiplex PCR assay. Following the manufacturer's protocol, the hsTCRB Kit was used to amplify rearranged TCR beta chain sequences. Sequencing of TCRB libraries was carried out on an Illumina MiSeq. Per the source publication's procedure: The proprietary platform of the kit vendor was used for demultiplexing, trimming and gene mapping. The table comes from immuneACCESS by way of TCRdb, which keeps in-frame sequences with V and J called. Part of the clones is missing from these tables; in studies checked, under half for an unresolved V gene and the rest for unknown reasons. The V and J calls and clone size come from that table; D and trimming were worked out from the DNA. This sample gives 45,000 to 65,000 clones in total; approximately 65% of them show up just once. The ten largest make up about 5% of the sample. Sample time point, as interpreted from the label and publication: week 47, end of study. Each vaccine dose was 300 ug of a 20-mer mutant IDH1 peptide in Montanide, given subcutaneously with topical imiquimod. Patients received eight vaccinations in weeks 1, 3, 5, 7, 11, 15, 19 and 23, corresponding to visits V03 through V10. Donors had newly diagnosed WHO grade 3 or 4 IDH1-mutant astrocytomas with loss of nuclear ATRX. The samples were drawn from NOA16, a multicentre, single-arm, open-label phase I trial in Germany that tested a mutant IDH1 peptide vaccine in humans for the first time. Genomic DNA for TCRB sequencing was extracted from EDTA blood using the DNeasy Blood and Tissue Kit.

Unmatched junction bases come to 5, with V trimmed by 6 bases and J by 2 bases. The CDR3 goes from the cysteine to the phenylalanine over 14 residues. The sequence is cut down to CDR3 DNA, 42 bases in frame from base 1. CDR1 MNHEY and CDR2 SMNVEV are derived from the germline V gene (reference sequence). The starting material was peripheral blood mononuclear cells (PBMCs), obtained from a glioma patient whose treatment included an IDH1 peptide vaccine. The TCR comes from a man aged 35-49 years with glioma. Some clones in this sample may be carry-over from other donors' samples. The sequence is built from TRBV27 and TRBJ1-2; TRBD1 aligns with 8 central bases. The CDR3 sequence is CASSPRTGNYGYTF. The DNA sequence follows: TGTGCCAGCAGCCCACGGACAGGGAACTATGGCTACACCTTC.